These T cell receptor beta chains were read from a single sample in a study of early T cells in non-severe SARS-CoV-2 infection. Via MiXCR, TCRdb re-called the 5' RACE reads, giving one row per CDR3 protein. The repertoire consists of tens of thousands of distinct CDR3 sequences, with 8.7% occurring once and the leading ten covering approximately 4%. Sample: whole blood, taken at baseline. These receptor sequences come from an adult who was a healthcare worker with PCR-confirmed SARS-CoV-2 infection or an uninfected control (not recorded which). CDR3s include the opening cysteine and the closing phenylalanine or tryptophan. D genes are given only for firm matches. Only some rows state a clone size, as once, few, many or a class for expanded clones.

TGTGCCAGCAGTCCCGACAGGGGGCATCAGCCCCAGCATTTT | CASSPDRGHQPQHF | TRBD1 | NA | TRBJ1-5 | TRBV6-5
TGTGCCAGCAGTCCCACCATGGGGGGCTGGAACGAGCAGTACTTC | CASSPTMGGWNEQYF | NA | many | TRBJ2-7 | TRBV27
TGTGCCAGCATCGTACAGGGGGGCTATGGCTACACCTTC | CASIVQGGYGYTF | TRBD1 | few | TRBJ1-2 | TRBV2
TGTGCCAGCAAGACCCGAATCGGGACCCAGTACTTC | CASKTRIGTQYF | NA | few | TRBJ2-5 | TRBV6-2/TRBV6-3
TGTGCCAGCAGAGGGACCTACAATCAGCCCCAGCATTTT | CASRGTYNQPQHF | NA | many | TRBJ1-5 | TRBV2
TGTGCCTGGAGTGTACAGGATACCTACGAGCAGTACTTC | CAWSVQDTYEQYF | NA | few | TRBJ2-7 | TRBV30
TGTGCCAGCAGTCAAAACCCGGGACAACTCTACGAGCAGTACTTC | CASSQNPGQLYEQYF | NA | few | TRBJ2-7 | TRBV6-1
TGCGCCAGCAGTCATCGGACAGGGGGTTTAGAACTAGCAGACTACGGGGAGCAGTACTTC | CASSHRTGGLELADYGEQYF | TRBD1 | NA | TRBJ2-7 | TRBV23-1
TGTGCCACCAGCAGAGATTGGGGGACAAGCGAAAGAGAGACCCAGTACTTC | CATSRDWGTSERETQYF | NA | NA | TRBJ2-5 | TRBV15
TGTGCCAGCTCATTGAGCGGCAGGGGGACTGAAGCTTTCTTT | CASSLSGRGTEAFF | TRBD1 | NA | TRBJ1-1 | TRBV18
TGTGCCAGCAGTTTATCGCTAGCGGGAAGTAGGTACGAGCAGTACTTC | CASSLSLAGSRYEQYF | TRBD2 | NA | TRBJ2-7 | TRBV27
TGCAGCGCCGCCGGGACTGGCCACGAGCAGTACTTC | CSAAGTGHEQYF | NA | few | TRBJ2-7 | TRBV29-1
TGTGCCACCACCACGACAGGGACCACTGAAGCTTTCTTT | CATTTTGTTEAFF | TRBD1 | few | TRBJ1-1 | TRBV24-1
TGTGCCAGCAGCTTAATAGCGGGGGGGCTGGAGACCCAGTACTTC | CASSLIAGGLETQYF | TRBD2 | NA | TRBJ2-5 | TRBV11-2